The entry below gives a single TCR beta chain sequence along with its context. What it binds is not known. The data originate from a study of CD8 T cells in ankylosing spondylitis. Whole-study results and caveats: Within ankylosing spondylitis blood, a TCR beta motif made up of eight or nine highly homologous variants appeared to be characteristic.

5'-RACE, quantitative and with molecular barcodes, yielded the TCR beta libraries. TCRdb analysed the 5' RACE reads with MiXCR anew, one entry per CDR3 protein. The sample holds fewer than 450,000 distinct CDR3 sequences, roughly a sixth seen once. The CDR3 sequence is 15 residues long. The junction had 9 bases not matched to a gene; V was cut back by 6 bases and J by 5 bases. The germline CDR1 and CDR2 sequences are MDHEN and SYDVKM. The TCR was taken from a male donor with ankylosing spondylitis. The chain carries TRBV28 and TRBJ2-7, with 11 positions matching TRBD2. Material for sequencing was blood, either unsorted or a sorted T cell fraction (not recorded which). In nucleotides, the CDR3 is TGTGCCAGCAGGGGGGGGGGACTAGCGGCCGACGAGCAGTACTTC. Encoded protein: CASRGGGLAADEQYF.